This TCR beta chain came from a study of Graves' ophthalmopathy and Graves' hyperthyroidism. Study-level information: If no ophthalmopathy appeared within 18 months of follow-up, hyperthyroidism was termed stable. General study findings and limits: Detection in blood was also observed for most expanded thyroid clonotypes above 0.001 frequency. Sensitivity of approximately 88% and specificity of about 84% were achieved when a 13-signature model separated ophthalmopathy from stable hyperthyroidism.

Using RNA transcripts, the TCR beta CDR3 regions were amplified. After a first-round RT-PCR with HTBI primers, a second-round multiplex PCR was run. In TCRdb, the multiplex PCR reads were re-called with MiXCR into one record per CDR3 protein. This table has about 500,000 distinct CDR3 sequences, roughly 40% appearing once. A note on this clonotype: Its antigen remains unidentified.

This CDR3 region has 15 residues. Germline values: CDR1 LNHNV, CDR2 YYDKDF (reference sequence). V was clipped by 3 bases and J by 5 bases; unmatched bases: 9. This chain joins TRBV15 and TRBJ2-7; 8 bases map to TRBD1. Sequenced: peripheral blood or thyroid tissue (not recorded which). This clonotype was obtained from an adult man with Graves' hyperthyroidism. CDR3 nucleotide sequence: TGTGCCACCAGCAGTACCCGAGGACAGGGCCACGAGCAGTACTTC. As protein: CATSSTRGQGHEQYF.